This entry concerns a single T cell receptor (beta chain). Time point meaning: pre-treatment sample, taken before nivolumab and TIL therapy. This sample stems from a study of TIL therapy for anti-PD-1-resistant metastatic lung cancer. V gave up 0 bases and J gave up 8 bases, with 14 bases separating them. Germline CDR1 LGHDT, CDR2 YNNKEL (reference sequence). This CDR3 spans 15 amino acids. This was the immunoSEQ v3 assay. TCRdb's copy holds only in-frame clones and misses some; the assay was immunoSEQ multiplex PCR. The repertoire consists of over 15,000 clones, with about 80% occurring once and the leading ten covering 7.4%.

V and J are TRBV3-1 (or the pseudogene TRBV3-2) and TRBJ2-1; the D call may be TRBD1 or TRBD2 (5 bases each). The clonotype originates from a person aged 25 to 80 with non-small cell lung cancer. The specimen was blood, collected at baseline. The CDR3 DNA reads TGTGCCAGCAGCCAAGAGGGTGGGACCGGGGATGAGCAGTTCTTC. Amino acid sequence: CASSQEGGTGDEQFF.